The clone carrying this T cell receptor beta chain showed up many times. Antigen unknown. The data stem from a study of T cells in Graves' hyperthyroidism and ophthalmopathy. Findings of the study overall: Most clonotypes expanded in the thyroid (above 0.001) were also present in blood. Ophthalmopathy could be told apart from stable hyperthyroidism with a 13 V-J model.

Based on clinical symptoms, serum thyroxine and TRAb, thyroid ultrasound and orbital computed tomography, diagnoses were reached. TCR beta CDR3 region amplification was performed from RNA transcripts. The HTBI primer set served for first-round RT-PCR of the TCR CDR3. TCRdb itself ran the multiplex PCR reads through MiXCR, one entry per CDR3 protein. Counted here are roughly 560,000 distinct CDR3 sequences, roughly 14% occurring once; the ten biggest clones make up approximately 4.3%. CDR1 is SGHVS, CDR2 FQNEAQ, per germline. The CDR3 is made up of 13 amino acids. V lost 5 bases to trimming and J lost 8 bases; unmatched junction nucleotides: 7.

The TCR was taken from a woman aged 35 to 49 with Graves' ophthalmopathy. Sequenced material: blood. The chain has TRBV7-8 and TRBJ1-2; TRBD1 aligns across 8 bases. In DNA form, the CDR3 reads TGTGCCAGCAGCGTACAGGGGGATCGCGGCTACACCTTC. Amino acids: CASSVQGDRGYTF.